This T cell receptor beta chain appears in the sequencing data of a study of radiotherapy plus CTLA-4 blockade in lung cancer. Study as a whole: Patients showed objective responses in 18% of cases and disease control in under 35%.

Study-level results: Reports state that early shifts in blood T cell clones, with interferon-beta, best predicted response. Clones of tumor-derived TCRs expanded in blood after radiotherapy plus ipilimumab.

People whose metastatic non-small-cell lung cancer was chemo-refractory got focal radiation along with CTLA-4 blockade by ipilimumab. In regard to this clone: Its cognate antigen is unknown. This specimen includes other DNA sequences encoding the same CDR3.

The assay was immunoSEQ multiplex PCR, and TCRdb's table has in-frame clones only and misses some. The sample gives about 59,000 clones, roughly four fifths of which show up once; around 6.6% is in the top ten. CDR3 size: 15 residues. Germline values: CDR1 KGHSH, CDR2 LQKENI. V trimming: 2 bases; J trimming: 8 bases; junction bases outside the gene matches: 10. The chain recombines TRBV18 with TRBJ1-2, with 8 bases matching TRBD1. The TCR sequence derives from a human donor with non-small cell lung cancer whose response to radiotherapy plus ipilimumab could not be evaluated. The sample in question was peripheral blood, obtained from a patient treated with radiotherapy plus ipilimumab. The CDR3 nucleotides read TGTGCCAGCTCACCAGGGACAGGACCTCTATTGGGCTACACCTTC. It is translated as CASSPGTGPLLGYTF.